These T cell receptor beta chains were read from a single sample in a study of CXCR3-negative and CXCR3-positive naive CD8 T cells. TCRdb re-called the 5' RACE reads; every CDR3 protein appears as one record, without DNA. This sample's table reports about 80,000 distinct CDR3 sequences. Sequencing was performed on naive CXCR3- CD8+ T cells from blood. These receptors originate from a human donor in good health. Some clones in this sample may be carry-over from other donors' samples. The CDR3 runs from the conserved cysteine through the conserved F or W.

V: TRBV28
J: TRBJ1-1
CDR3: CASSIPGVMNTEAFF

V: TRBV7-2
J: TRBJ2-5
CDR3: CASSLGAGGPETQYF

V: TRBV2
J: TRBJ2-2
CDR3: CAILPAGGANTGELFF

V: TRBV5-1
J: TRBJ2-2
CDR3: CASRVRLAGVPGELFF

V: TRBV2
J: TRBJ1-1
CDR3: CASRISWGTEAFF

V: TRBV29-1
J: TRBJ1-2
CDR3: CSVELLGVRGDGYTF

V: TRBV2
J: TRBJ2-3
CDR3: CASRDPGLAGDRADTQYF

V: TRBV7-6
J: TRBJ2-1
CDR3: CASSIGGVQFF

V: TRBV29-1
J: TRBJ2-7
CDR3: CSVPTGGEQYF

V: TRBV12-3/TRBV12-4
J: TRBJ1-5
CDR3: CASSQTGSNQPQHF

V: TRBV29-1
J: TRBJ2-1
CDR3: CSVEGTSGGDYNEQFF

V: TRBV5-1
J: TRBJ2-7
CDR3: CASSLQGSVEQYF

V: TRBV29-1
J: TRBJ2-2
CDR3: CSVALPPGVGELFF

V: TRBV3-1
J: TRBJ2-5
CDR3: CASSQERNKQETQYF

V: TRBV28
J: TRBJ2-1
CDR3: CASSSARPTSVSSYNEQFF

V: TRBV6-1
J: TRBJ1-2
CDR3: CASSYQDGGYGYTF

V: TRBV3-1
J: TRBJ2-7
CDR3: CASSDSPYEQYF

V: TRBV29-1
J: TRBJ2-7
CDR3: CSVEDSNYEQYF

V: TRBV6-6
J: TRBJ2-1
CDR3: CASSTRVPLYNEQFF

V: TRBV28
J: TRBJ2-3
CDR3: CASRTGTPGTQYF

V: TRBV6-5
J: TRBJ2-7
CDR3: CASAGGAFYEQYF

V: TRBV6-5
J: TRBJ1-5
CDR3: CATSGGVSNQPQHF

V: TRBV28
J: TRBJ2-7
CDR3: CASRTDNPYEQYF

V: TRBV19
J: TRBJ2-2
CDR3: CVTHPAYGDTNTGELFF

V: TRBV28
J: TRBJ2-1
CDR3: CASSLVLAGEQFF

V: TRBV9
J: TRBJ2-1
CDR3: CASSYTGGIYNEQFF

V: TRBV25-1
J: TRBJ2-2
CDR3: CASSGARESPGELFF

V: TRBV6-5
J: TRBJ1-1
CDR3: CASMDRTGDTEAFF

V: TRBV6-2/TRBV6-3
J: TRBJ1-1
CDR3: CASSYSQTGKNTEAFF

V: TRBV20-1
J: TRBJ2-1
CDR3: CSATSGRRNEQFF

V: TRBV4-3
J: TRBJ2-3
CDR3: CASSQGLAGGPSVDTQYF

V: TRBV28
J: TRBJ2-1
CDR3: CASSSTPNEQFF

V: TRBV29-1
J: TRBJ2-7
CDR3: CSVDVSYEQYF

V: TRBV25-1
J: TRBJ2-1
CDR3: CASSDYLGYNEQFF

V: TRBV4-1
J: TRBJ2-5
CDR3: CASSGTRGETQYF

V: TRBV15
J: TRBJ1-2
CDR3: CATSRDRGTGGLLGYTF

V: TRBV6-2/TRBV6-3
J: TRBJ2-7
CDR3: CASGISSSYEQYF

V: TRBV9
J: TRBJ2-2
CDR3: CASGEIYGAGELFF

V: TRBV29-1
J: TRBJ2-7
CDR3: CSVEETPYEQYF

V: TRBV27
J: TRBJ2-7
CDR3: CASSLKDATSYEQYF

V: TRBV6-5
J: TRBJ2-1
CDR3: CASRSPGGGDDEQFF

V: TRBV10-3
J: TRBJ1-5
CDR3: CAISESWDLNQPQHF

V: TRBV3-1
J: TRBJ2-7
CDR3: CASSQAPGTSESYEQYF

V: TRBV4-1
J: TRBJ2-5
CDR3: CASSQDPPGPLARLGGETQYF

V: TRBV5-1
J: TRBJ2-1
CDR3: CASSFRGWDEQFF